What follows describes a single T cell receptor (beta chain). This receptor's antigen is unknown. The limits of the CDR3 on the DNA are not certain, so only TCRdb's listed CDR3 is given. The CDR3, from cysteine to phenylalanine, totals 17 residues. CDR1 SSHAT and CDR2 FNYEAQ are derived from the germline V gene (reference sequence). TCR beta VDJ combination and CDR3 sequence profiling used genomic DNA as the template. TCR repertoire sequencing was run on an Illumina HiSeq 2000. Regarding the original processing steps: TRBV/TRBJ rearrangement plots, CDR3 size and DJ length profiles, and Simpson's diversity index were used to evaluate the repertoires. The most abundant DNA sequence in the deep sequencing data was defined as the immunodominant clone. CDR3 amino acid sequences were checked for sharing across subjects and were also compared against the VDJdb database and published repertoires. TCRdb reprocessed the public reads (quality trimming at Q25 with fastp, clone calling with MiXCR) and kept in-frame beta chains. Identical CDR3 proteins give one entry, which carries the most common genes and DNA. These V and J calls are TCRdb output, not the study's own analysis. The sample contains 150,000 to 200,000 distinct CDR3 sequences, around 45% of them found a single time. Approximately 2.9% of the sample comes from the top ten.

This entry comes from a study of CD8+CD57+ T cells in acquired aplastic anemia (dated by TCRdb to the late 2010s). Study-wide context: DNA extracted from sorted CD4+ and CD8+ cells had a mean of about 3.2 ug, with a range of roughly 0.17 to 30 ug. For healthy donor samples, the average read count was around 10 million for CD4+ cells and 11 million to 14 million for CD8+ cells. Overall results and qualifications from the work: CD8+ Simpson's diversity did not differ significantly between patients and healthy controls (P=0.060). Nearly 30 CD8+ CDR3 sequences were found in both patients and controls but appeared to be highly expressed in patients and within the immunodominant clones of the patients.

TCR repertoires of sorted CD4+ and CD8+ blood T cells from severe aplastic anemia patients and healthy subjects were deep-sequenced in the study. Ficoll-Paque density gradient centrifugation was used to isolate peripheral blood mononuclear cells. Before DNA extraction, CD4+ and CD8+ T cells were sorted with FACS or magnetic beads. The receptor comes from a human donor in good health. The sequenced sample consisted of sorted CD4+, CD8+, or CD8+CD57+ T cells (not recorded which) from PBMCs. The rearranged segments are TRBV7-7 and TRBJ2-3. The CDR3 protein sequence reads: CASSFYICSARSYTQYF.